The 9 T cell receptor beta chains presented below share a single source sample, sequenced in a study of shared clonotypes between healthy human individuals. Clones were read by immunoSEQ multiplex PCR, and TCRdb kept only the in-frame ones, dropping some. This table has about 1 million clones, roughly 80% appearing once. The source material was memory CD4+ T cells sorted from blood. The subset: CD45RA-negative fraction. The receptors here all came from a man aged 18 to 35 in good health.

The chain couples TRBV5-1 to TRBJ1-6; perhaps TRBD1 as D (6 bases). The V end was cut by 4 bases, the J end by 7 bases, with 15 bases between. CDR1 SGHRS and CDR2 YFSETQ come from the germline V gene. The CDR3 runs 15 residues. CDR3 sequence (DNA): TGCGCCAGCAGCGTTACAGGGTTGGGGAATTCACCCCTCCACTTT. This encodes CASSVTGLGNSPLHF.

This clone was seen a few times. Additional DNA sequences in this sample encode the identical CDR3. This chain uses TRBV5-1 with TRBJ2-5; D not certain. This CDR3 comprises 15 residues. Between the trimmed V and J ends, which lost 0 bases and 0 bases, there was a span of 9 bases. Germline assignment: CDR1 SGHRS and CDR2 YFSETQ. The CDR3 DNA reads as TGCGCCAGCAGCTTGGAGGATAAGTACCAAGAGACCCAGTACTTC. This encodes CASSLEDKYQETQYF.

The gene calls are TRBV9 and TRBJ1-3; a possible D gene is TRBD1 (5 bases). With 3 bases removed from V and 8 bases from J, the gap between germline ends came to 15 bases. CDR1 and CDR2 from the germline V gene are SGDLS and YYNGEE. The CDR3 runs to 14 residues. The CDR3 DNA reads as TGTGCCAGCAGCGGATCGGGGCGGCAGGACACCATATATTTT. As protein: CASSGSGRQDTIYF. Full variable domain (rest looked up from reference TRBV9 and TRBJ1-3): DSGVTQTPKHLITATGQRVTLRCSPRSGDLSVYWYQQSLDQGLQFLIQYYNGEERAKGNILERFSAQQFPDLHSELNLSSLELGDSALYFCASSGSGRQDTIYFGEGSWLTVV.

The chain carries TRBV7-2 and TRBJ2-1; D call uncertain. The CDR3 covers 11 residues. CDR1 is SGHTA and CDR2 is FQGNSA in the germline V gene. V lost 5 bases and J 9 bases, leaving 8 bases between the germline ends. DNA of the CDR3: TGTGCCAGCAGCGATGACGCTGAGCAGTTCTTC. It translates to CASSDDAEQFF.

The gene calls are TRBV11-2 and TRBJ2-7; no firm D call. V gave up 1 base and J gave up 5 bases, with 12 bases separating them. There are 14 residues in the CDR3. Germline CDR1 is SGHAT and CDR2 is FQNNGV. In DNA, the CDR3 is TGTGCCAGCAGCTTAGGGTATGTGGGAAACGAGCAGTACTTC. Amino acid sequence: CASSLGYVGNEQYF.

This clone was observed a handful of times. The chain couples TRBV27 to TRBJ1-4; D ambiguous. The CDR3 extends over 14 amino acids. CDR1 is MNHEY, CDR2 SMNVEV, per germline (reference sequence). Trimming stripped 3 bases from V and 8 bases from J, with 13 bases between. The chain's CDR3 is CASSLAGLREKLFF. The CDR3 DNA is TGTGCCAGCAGTTTGGCGGGGTTACGAGAAAAACTGTTTTTT.

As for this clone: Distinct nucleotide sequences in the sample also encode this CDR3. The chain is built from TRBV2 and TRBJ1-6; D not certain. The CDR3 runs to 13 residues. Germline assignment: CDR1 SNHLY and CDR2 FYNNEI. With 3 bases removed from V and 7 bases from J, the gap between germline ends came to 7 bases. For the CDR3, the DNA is TGTGCCAGCAGTGACGGCAGAAATTCACCCCTCCACTTT. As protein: CASSDGRNSPLHF. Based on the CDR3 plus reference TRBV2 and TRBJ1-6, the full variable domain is EPEVTQTPSHQVTQMGQEVILRCVPISNHLYFYWYRQILGQKVEFLVSFYNNEISEKSEIFDDQFSVERPDGSNFTLKIRSTKLEDSAMYFCASSDGRNSPLHFGNGTRLTVT.

CDR3 DNA: TGTGCCAGCAGCTTAGAGGGGGGGAAGACAGATACGCAGTATTTT. This sequence encodes CASSLEGGKTDTQYF. The rearrangement uses TRBV11-2 and TRBJ2-3, with TRBD2 matching 7 bases. V shed 0 bases and J 3 bases; nucleotides not matched to a gene: 3. Germline values: CDR1 SGHAT, CDR2 FQNNGV. The CDR3 is made up of 15 amino acids.

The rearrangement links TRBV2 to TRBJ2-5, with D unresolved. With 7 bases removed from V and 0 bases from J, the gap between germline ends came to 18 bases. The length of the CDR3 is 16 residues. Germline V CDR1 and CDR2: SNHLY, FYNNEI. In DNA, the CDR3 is TGTGCCAGCAAACAACACAGCCTTTTGTACCAAGAGACCCAGTACTTC. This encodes CASKQHSLLYQETQYF.